The 23 T cell receptor beta chains given below trace back to one sample, sequenced in a study of blood T cell repertoires in COVID-19. Sequenced by immunoSEQ multiplex PCR; TCRdb stores in-frame clones only, minus some. Among about 290,000 clones, approximately 91% were seen once, and the ten largest hold 1.5% to 2%. Sequencing was performed on PBMCs or T cells enriched from blood (not recorded which). Source of these receptors: a woman aged 40 to 50 who had recovered from COVID-19.

The chain combines TRBV5-4 with TRBJ2-6; D is unclear. This CDR3 spans 16 amino acids. Trimming cost V 0 bases and J 0 bases, with 7 bases left between them. From germline, CDR1 is SGHNT and CDR2 YYREEE (reference sequence). The CDR3 sequence: CASSLDRASGANVLTF. The CDR3 DNA follows: TGTGCCAGCAGCTTGGACAGAGCCTCTGGGGCCAACGTCCTGACTTTC.

For this clone: The same CDR3 also results from other DNA sequences found in this sample. J is TRBJ1-1 and V is TRBV30; D might be TRBD1 (5 bases). The CDR3 sequence is 14 residues long. Germline assignment: CDR1 GTSNPN and CDR2 SVGIG (reference sequence). V was trimmed by 0 bases and J by 0 bases, leaving 8 bases between them. The CDR3 DNA sequence: TGTGCCTGGAGTGTAAGACAGATGAACACTGAAGCTTTCTTT. Amino acids: CAWSVRQMNTEAFF. Variable domain in full (rest from reference TRBV30 and TRBJ1-1): SQTIHQWPATLVQPVGSPLSLECTVEGTSNPNLYWYRQAAGRGLQLLFYSVGIGQISSEVPQNLSASRPQDRQFILSSKKLLLSDSGFYLCAWSVRQMNTEAFFGQGTRLTVV.

This sequence joins TRBV24-1 and TRBJ2-6; no firm D call. The CDR3 runs 15 residues. Trimming took off 7 bases at V and 0 bases at J, with 9 bases between the two ends. Germline CDR1 and CDR2: KGHDR and SFDVKD. This CDR3 reads CATRKPYSGANVLTF. CDR3 nucleotide sequence: TGTGCCACCAGGAAGCCCTACTCTGGGGCCAACGTCCTGACTTTC.

The chain is built from TRBV5-1 and TRBJ1-5, with D tentatively TRBD1 (6 bases). Germline CDR1 reads SGHRS; CDR2 reads YFSETQ. CDR3 length equals 15 residues. V dropped 0 bases and J dropped 7 bases, with 14 bases sitting between them. CDR3 in amino acids: CASSLAGDGGQPQHF. In DNA form, the CDR3 reads TGCGCCAGCAGCTTGGCAGGGGATGGGGGACAGCCCCAGCATTTT. The full variable domain, completed using reference TRBV5-1 and TRBJ1-5, is KAGVTQTPRYLIKTRGQQVTLSCSPISGHRSVSWYQQTPGQGLQFLFEYFSETQRNKGNFPGRFSGRQFSNSRSEMNVSTLELGDSALYLCASSLAGDGGQPQHFGDGTRLSIL.

The V and J genes are TRBV29-1 and TRBJ1-1; D possibly corresponds to TRBD1 (5 bases). V gave up 7 bases and J gave up 5 bases, with 14 bases separating them. Per germline, CDR1 SQVTM and CDR2 ANQGSEA. This CDR3 has 12 amino acids. For the CDR3, the DNA is TGCAGCGCCGGGGGGGTCTATACTGAAGCTTTCTTT. Translated, it gives CSAGGVYTEAFF.

The chain carries TRBV25-1 and TRBJ1-2; 9 bases map to TRBD1. This CDR3 comprises 15 residues. Per germline, CDR1 MGHDK and CDR2 SYGVNS. Trimming cost V 5 bases and J 2 bases; bases outside gene matches: 6. CDR3: CASSNPGQGNYGYTF. DNA for the CDR3: TGTGCCAGCAGTAACCCGGGACAGGGCAACTATGGCTACACCTTC.

This clone has only one observation. The chain has TRBV19 and TRBJ2-1; 10 bases agree with TRBD2. CDR1 is LNHDA and CDR2 is SQIVND in the germline V gene (reference sequence). V dropped 0 bases and J dropped 4; count of bases not matched to a gene: 3. There are 16 residues in the CDR3. This CDR3 is CASSIDWTSGYNEQFF. The CDR3, as DNA: TGTGCCAGTAGTATAGATTGGACTAGCGGATACAATGAGCAGTTCTTC. Full variable domain (remainder filled in from reference TRBV19 and TRBJ2-1): DGGITQSPKYLFRKEGQNVTLSCEQNLNHDAMYWYRQDPGQGLRLIYYSQIVNDFQKGDIAEGYSVSREKKESFPLTVTSAQKNPTAFYLCASSIDWTSGYNEQFFGPGTRLTVL.

V gene TRBV27 combines with J gene TRBJ1-1; TRBD1 agrees at 10 bases. The V gene's germline CDR1 is MNHEY and CDR2 SMNVEV (reference sequence). The CDR3 consists of 15 residues. After removal of 10 bases from V and 2 bases from J, the junction contained 10 bases not matched to a gene. DNA of the CDR3: TGTGCCAACTCGGACAGGGACAGGGGTAACACTGAAGCTTTCTTT. Translating gives CANSDRDRGNTEAFF.

The chain is built from TRBV19 and TRBJ2-1, with 11 bases aligning to TRBD2. The CDR3 contains 16 residues. Per germline, CDR1 LNHDA and CDR2 SQIVND (reference sequence). V dropped 5 bases and J dropped 6; count of bases not matched to a gene: 9. In DNA form, the CDR3 reads TGTGCCAGTAGTCTAACTAGCGGGAGTGTTCTCAATGAGCAGTTCTTC. Protein product: CASSLTSGSVLNEQFF.

This sequence joins TRBV30 and TRBJ1-4, with TRBD1 matching over 7 bases. The ends lost 3 bases at V and 7 bases at J; junction bases unmatched: 5. This CDR3 comprises 13 residues. The germline gives CDR1 GTSNPN, CDR2 SVGIG (reference sequence). In DNA, the CDR3 is TGTGCCTGGAGGAAGGGGGCCAGTGAAAAACTGTTTTTT. Its protein product is CAWRKGASEKLFF. Variable domain in full (rest from reference TRBV30 and TRBJ1-4): SQTIHQWPATLVQPVGSPLSLECTVEGTSNPNLYWYRQAAGRGLQLLFYSVGIGQISSEVPQNLSASRPQDRQFILSSKKLLLSDSGFYLCAWRKGASEKLFFGSGTQLSVL.

The rearrangement uses TRBV5-4 and TRBJ2-7; maybe TRBD1 (6 bases). The CDR3 sequence is 12 residues long. Trimming removed 1 base from V and 5 bases from J, with 7 bases in between. Germline CDR1 SGHNT, CDR2 YYREEE (reference sequence). In nucleotides, the CDR3 is TGTGCCAGCAGCTTGACAGGGAACGAGCAGTACTTC. Encoded protein: CASSLTGNEQYF. The full variable domain, rest sourced from reference TRBV5-4 and TRBJ2-7, is ETGVTQSPTHLIKTRGQQVTLRCSSQSGHNTVSWYQQALGQGPQFIFQYYREEENGRGNFPPRFSGLQFPNYSSELNVNALELDDSALYLCASSLTGNEQYFGPGTRLTVT.

The chain links TRBV24-1 to TRBJ1-4; D perhaps matches TRBD1 (5 bases). CDR1 KGHDR and CDR2 SFDVKD come from the germline V gene. This CDR3 is built from 15 residues. V gave up 4 bases and J gave up 7 bases, with 15 bases separating them. CDR3 sequence reads: CATSDWDSGGEKLFF. CDR3 nucleotides: TGTGCCACCAGTGACTGGGACTCCGGTGGTGAAAAACTGTTTTTT.

The genes are TRBV7-9 and TRBJ2-5, with D possibly matching TRBD1 (5 bases). This CDR3 comprises 15 residues. The germline CDR1 and CDR2 sequences are SEHNR and FQNEAQ (reference sequence). Deletions cut 1 base from V and 1 base from J, with 10 bases between. The CDR3 sequence is CASSLEGPGQETQYF. The CDR3 DNA follows: TGTGCCAGCAGCTTAGAGGGGCCGGGCCAAGAGACCCAGTACTTC. Full variable domain (missing parts from reference TRBV7-9 and TRBJ2-5): DTGVSQNPRHKITKRGQNVTFRCDPISEHNRLYWYRQTLGQGPEFLTYFQNEAQLEKSRLLSDRFSAERPKGSFSTLEIQRTEQGDSAMYLCASSLEGPGQETQYFGPGTRLLVL.

The chain links TRBV19 to TRBJ1-2; tentative D call: TRBD1 (5 bases). Trimming stripped 6 bases from V and 4 bases from J, with 18 bases between. CDR3 size: 15 residues. Germline V gives CDR1 LNHDA, CDR2 SQIVND (reference sequence). In nucleotides, the CDR3 is TGTGCCAGTAGCGACCAGATGGGGGGACGCTATGGCTACACCTTC. Translation: CASSDQMGGRYGYTF.

The V and J genes are TRBV6-5 and TRBJ2-7; TRBD2 matches at 8 bases. The germline gives CDR1 MNHEY, CDR2 SVGAGI. Trimming cost V 7 bases and J 3 bases; bases outside gene matches: 8. The CDR3 totals 14 residues. DNA of the CDR3: TGTGCCAGCATGAGAGCGGGGGAATACTACGAGCAGTACTTC. This gives the protein CASMRAGEYYEQYF.

The rearrangement uses TRBV5-6 and TRBJ1-4, with D hard to call. Trimming pared 7 bases from V and 5 bases from J, leaving 12 bases between. Germline V lookup: CDR1 SGHDT, CDR2 YYEEEE. The CDR3 runs 13 residues. This CDR3 is CASSRSMNEKLFF. The CDR3 DNA follows: TGTGCCAGCTCTAGGTCTATGAATGAAAAACTGTTTTTT. The full variable domain, its missing parts supplied by reference TRBV5-6 and TRBJ1-4, is DAGVTQSPTHLIKTRGQQVTLRCSPKSGHDTVSWYQQALGQGPQFIFQYYEEEERQRGNFPDRFSGHQFPNYSSELNVNALLLGDSALYLCASSRSMNEKLFFGSGTQLSVL.

The chain combines TRBV3-1 (or the pseudogene TRBV3-2) with TRBJ2-1; 12 bases are a match to TRBD1. This CDR3 has 16 residues. Trimming cost V 5 bases and J 7 bases; bases outside gene matches: 9. Per germline, CDR1 LGHDT and CDR2 YNNKEL (reference sequence). CDR3 DNA: TGTGCCAGCAGCGAGCCGGGACAGGGGGCTCGGAATGAGCAGTTCTTC. Amino acid sequence: CASSEPGQGARNEQFF.

The chain couples TRBV27 to TRBJ1-5; no definite D call. Looked up from germline, CDR1 is MNHEY and CDR2 is SMNVEV (reference sequence). V gave up 6 bases and J gave up 0 bases, with 12 bases separating them. This CDR3 contains 15 residues. The CDR3 DNA follows: TGTGCCAGCAGGAGGGTCCCTTATAGCAATCAGCCCCAGCATTTT. Protein: CASRRVPYSNQPQHF.

The rearrangement joins TRBV11-2 to TRBJ1-2; 9 bases are shared with TRBD1. The CDR3 loop spans 15 amino acids. The ends lost 1 base at V and 4 bases at J; junction bases unmatched: 4. CDR1 is SGHAT, CDR2 FQNNGV, per germline. CDR3 loop: CASSLALDRGYGYTF. The CDR3 coding sequence is TGTGCCAGCAGCTTAGCCTTGGACAGGGGCTATGGCTACACCTTC.

This chain joins TRBV7-2 and TRBJ1-2; D unclear. Trimming cost V 6 bases and J 4 bases, with 15 bases left between them. The germline gives CDR1 SGHTA, CDR2 FQGNSA. The CDR3 contains 14 residues. The CDR3, as DNA: TGTGCCAGCAGGCGTGTGGGCTATAGCTATGGCTACACCTTC. Its translation is CASRRVGYSYGYTF.

The chain joins TRBV3-1 (or the pseudogene TRBV3-2) to TRBJ1-2, with D perhaps TRBD1 (5 bases). With 0 bases removed from V and 5 bases from J, the gap between germline ends came to 10 bases. The germline V gene has CDR1 LGHDT and CDR2 YNNKEL (reference sequence). The CDR3 has 14 residues. In DNA, the CDR3 is TGTGCCAGCAGCCAAGATGTCGCAGGGTATGGCTACACCTTC. It specifies CASSQDVAGYGYTF.

J is TRBJ2-1 and V is TRBV11-3; 11 positions match TRBD2. The germline gives CDR1 SGHNT, CDR2 YENEEA. The CDR3 is made up of 17 amino acids. V was pared by 4 bases and J by 6 bases, with 11 bases of the junction left unmatched. The CDR3: CASSSLSGGAKSNEQFF. The DNA for the CDR3 is TGTGCCAGCAGCTCACTTAGCGGGGGGGCCAAAAGCAATGAGCAGTTCTTC.

The J gene is TRBJ1-3, the V gene TRBV9, with 7 positions matching TRBD1. Germline V gives CDR1 SGDLS, CDR2 YYNGEE. The V segment lost 2 bases and the J segment 3 bases; nucleotides outside the gene matches: 2. The CDR3 spans 14 residues. DNA of the CDR3: TGTGCCAGCAGCGTCAACAGGGGTGGAAACACCATATATTTT. Its translation is CASSVNRGGNTIYF.